Given below is one TCR beta chain in context. Sample time point: pretreatment peripheral blood. Locally advanced or metastatic urothelial carcinoma affected all patients. Samples were collected from each patient before treatment and during treatment. Each patient gave between 1 and 8 of them in total. The entry originates in a study of PD-L1 blockade in urothelial cancer. Study background: At 3 weeks after treatment start (second dose) and again at 6 weeks, blood was analyzed. Median T cell yield per blood sample was over 140,000 cells.

Germline V lookup: CDR1 SGHAT, CDR2 FQDESV (reference sequence). The CDR3 loop spans 14 amino acids. Trimming at V came to 5 bases and at J to 7 bases, leaving 11 bases not matched to a gene. Only in-frame clones appear in the TCRdb table, and some are missing; sequencing was by immunoSEQ multiplex PCR. In the table there are 100,000 to 150,000 clones, about four fifths of which are singletons. The receptor's source is a man between 50 and 59 years old with urothelial cancer. This sample comprised PBMCs, obtained around atezolizumab (anti-PD-L1) treatment. V usage is TRBV11-1 and J usage is TRBJ2-7; 7 nucleotides agree with TRBD2. CDR3 in DNA: TGTGCCAGCAGCCGAGGGGACTACTCCATGGAGCAGTACTTC. Protein product: CASSRGDYSMEQYF.